The 17 T cell receptor beta chains in this list originate from one sample, sequenced in a study of T cell responses to AZD1222 COVID-19 vaccine. Here immunoSEQ multiplex PCR was the method, and the copy in TCRdb shows in-frame clones only, minus some. The data show 150,000 to 200,000 clones, 85% to 95% seen once. Sequences were derived from peripheral blood, sampled on day 0 of AZD1222 vaccination. The source of these receptors is an adult in good health.

V gene TRBV6-5 combines with J gene TRBJ1-5, with a tentative D call TRBD1 (5 bases). CDR1 and CDR2 (germline): MNHEY, SVGAGI. The length of the CDR3 is 14 residues. Between the trimmed V and J ends, which lost 8 bases and 1 base, there was a span of 12 bases. CDR3 region: CASVRDGSNQPQHF. CDR3 nucleotide sequence: TGTGCCAGCGTCCGGGACGGAAGCAATCAGCCCCAGCATTTT.

The chain combines TRBV28 with TRBJ2-6, with D possibly TRBD2 on 6 matching bases. Germline V lookup: CDR1 MDHEN, CDR2 SYDVKM. Trimming left V 1 base short and J 4 bases short, with 23 bases between. The CDR3 has 20 residues. The CDR3 DNA is TGTGCCAGCAGTTTATCCACCCAAACCAGTGGGGCGGGAGGGGCCAACGTCCTGACTTTC. As protein: CASSLSTQTSGAGGANVLTF.

The rearrangement links TRBV19 to TRBJ1-2; no reliable D call. Germline V gene lookup returns CDR1 LNHDA and CDR2 SQIVND (reference sequence). V dropped 11 bases and J dropped 4 bases, with 11 bases sitting between them. This CDR3 spans 11 amino acids. CDR3 in DNA: TGTGCCGGTGAGGAAGTCTATGGCTACACCTTC. Translating gives CAGEEVYGYTF.

The genes are TRBV5-1 and TRBJ2-1; TRBD2 agrees at 11 bases. This CDR3 region has 15 residues. Germline V gene lookup returns CDR1 SGHRS and CDR2 YFSETQ. With 4 bases clipped from V and 3 bases from J, the junction kept 3 bases outside the gene matches. The CDR3 DNA follows: TGCGCCAGCAGCATGGGACTAGCGGACTACAATGAGCAGTTCTTC. It yields the protein CASSMGLADYNEQFF. Combining the CDR3 with reference TRBV5-1 and TRBJ2-1 gives the whole variable domain KAGVTQTPRYLIKTRGQQVTLSCSPISGHRSVSWYQQTPGQGLQFLFEYFSETQRNKGNFPGRFSGRQFSNSRSEMNVSTLELGDSALYLCASSMGLADYNEQFFGPGTRLTVL.

V is TRBV19 and J is TRBJ2-3; perhaps TRBD1 as D (6 bases). Between the trimmed V and J ends, which lost 3 bases and 0 bases, there was a span of 10 bases. Per the germline V gene, CDR1 is LNHDA and CDR2 is SQIVND (reference sequence). The CDR3 consists of 15 residues. The CDR3 here is CASSIWQGSTDTQYF. As DNA, the CDR3 is TGTGCCAGTAGTATTTGGCAGGGGAGCACAGATACGCAGTATTTT.

The chain employs TRBV29-1 and TRBJ2-5; the D gene is possibly TRBD2 (6 bases). CDR1 is SQVTM and CDR2 is ANQGSEA in the germline V gene. The V end lost 4 bases, the J end lost 2 bases, and 8 bases lay between the germline ends. The CDR3 is 12 amino acids. As DNA, the CDR3 is TGCAGCGTTGGTCGGGAGCAAGAGACCCAGTACTTC. This translates into CSVGREQETQYF. The whole variable domain, remainder taken from reference TRBV29-1 and TRBJ2-5, is SAVISQKPSRDICQRGTSLTIQCQVDSQVTMMFWYRQQPGQSLTLIATANQGSEATYESGFVIDKFPISRPNLTFSTLTVSNMSPEDSSIYLCSVGREQETQYFGPGTRLLVL.

This chain joins TRBV6-5 and TRBJ1-6; perhaps TRBD1 as D (5 bases). Germline CDR1 is MNHEY and CDR2 is SVGAGI. The CDR3 sequence is 15 residues long. V was clipped by 5 bases and J by 4 bases, with 12 bases between them. CDR3 nucleotide sequence: TGTGCCAGCAGTCCCCCGGGGCAGTATAATTCACCCCTCCACTTT. Amino acid sequence: CASSPPGQYNSPLHF.

J is TRBJ2-7 and V is TRBV12-3 or TRBV12-4; 8 bases align to TRBD1. After removal of 6 bases from V and 2 bases from J, the junction contained 3 bases not matched to a gene. This CDR3 has 13 residues. CDR3 sequence: CASRRTGTYEQYF. In DNA, the CDR3 is TGTGCCAGCAGACGGACAGGGACCTACGAGCAGTACTTC.

The CDR3 sequence: CASSFGQVNNQPQHF. CDR3 nucleotides: TGTGCCAGCAGTTTTGGTCAGGTAAACAATCAGCCCCAGCATTTT. V gene TRBV28 combines with J gene TRBJ1-5; D not certain. The V and J ends lost 3 bases and 3 bases respectively, with 12 bases between them. The germline CDR1 and CDR2 sequences are MDHEN and SYDVKM. CDR3 length: 15 residues.

V usage is TRBV7-9 and J usage is TRBJ1-3; TRBD1 matches at 7 bases. Per the germline V gene, CDR1 is SEHNR and CDR2 is FQNEAQ (reference sequence). V lost 5 bases, J lost 0 bases, and 16 bases stayed unmatched. The CDR3 spans 19 residues. CDR3 amino acids: CASSTGQPYFGSSGNTIYF. In DNA form, the CDR3 reads TGTGCCAGCAGCACGGGACAGCCATATTTCGGGAGCTCTGGAAACACCATATATTTT.

CDR3 nucleotide sequence: TGTAGTGCGGGGGGGAGCGATACGCAGTATTTT. It encodes CSAGGSDTQYF. The chain links TRBV30 to TRBJ2-3; 9 bases line up with TRBD2. In germline, CDR1 is GTSNPN, CDR2 SVGIG (reference sequence). The CDR3 is 11 amino acids.

This chain uses TRBV5-4 with TRBJ1-2; weak D call: TRBD1 (6 bases). The CDR3 totals 14 residues. V lost 0 bases to trimming and J lost 5 bases, with 11 bases between them. CDR1 SGHNT and CDR2 YYREEE come from the germline V gene (reference sequence). The CDR3 nucleotides read TGTGCCAGCAGCTTGGTGGGGGGGCAGTATGGCTACACCTTC. Protein: CASSLVGGQYGYTF.

V and J are TRBV5-1 and TRBJ1-5; no clear D gene. The germline V gene encodes CDR1 SGHRS and CDR2 YFSETQ. The V and J ends lost 2 bases and 2 bases respectively, with 11 bases between them. The CDR3 runs 15 residues. CDR3 region: CASSFSGTGNQPQHF. The CDR3 nucleotides are TGCGCCAGCAGCTTCTCAGGTACGGGCAATCAGCCCCAGCATTTT.

CDR3 protein: CAFNWGTYYGYTF. CDR3 DNA sequence: TGTGCCTTCAACTGGGGGACGTACTATGGCTACACCTTC. The rearrangement uses TRBV7-9 and TRBJ1-2; D is perhaps TRBD1 (5 bases). Trimming took off 11 bases at V and 3 bases at J, with 16 bases between the two ends. The CDR3 extends over 13 amino acids. Per germline, CDR1 SEHNR and CDR2 FQNEAQ (reference sequence).

The CDR3 DNA is TGTGCCTGGACTGTTGGAGTTGGCGGCTACACCTTC. Encoded protein: CAWTVGVGGYTF. V and J are TRBV30 and TRBJ1-2; D is ambiguous. The CDR3 is 12 residues long. Germline V CDR1 and CDR2: GTSNPN, SVGIG (reference sequence). V was shortened by 4 bases and J by 8 bases, with 14 bases between the two germline ends.

The chain links TRBV7-9 to TRBJ1-5; D is possibly TRBD1 (5 bases). V was trimmed by 5 bases and J by 8 bases, leaving 13 bases between them. The CDR3 runs 13 residues. CDR1 is SEHNR, CDR2 FQNEAQ, per germline (reference sequence). This chain's CDR3 is CASSHNAREPQHF. The DNA for the CDR3 is TGTGCCAGCAGCCATAACGCCAGGGAGCCCCAGCATTTT.

The chain has TRBV5-1 and TRBJ1-3; D is unresolved. Trimming took off 0 bases at V and 4 bases at J, with 8 bases between the two ends. Germline V gene lookup returns CDR1 SGHRS and CDR2 YFSETQ. CDR3 length equals 14 residues. DNA of the CDR3: TGCGCCAGCAGCTTGGAAGGGCGGGGAAACACCATATATTTT. It specifies CASSLEGRGNTIYF.